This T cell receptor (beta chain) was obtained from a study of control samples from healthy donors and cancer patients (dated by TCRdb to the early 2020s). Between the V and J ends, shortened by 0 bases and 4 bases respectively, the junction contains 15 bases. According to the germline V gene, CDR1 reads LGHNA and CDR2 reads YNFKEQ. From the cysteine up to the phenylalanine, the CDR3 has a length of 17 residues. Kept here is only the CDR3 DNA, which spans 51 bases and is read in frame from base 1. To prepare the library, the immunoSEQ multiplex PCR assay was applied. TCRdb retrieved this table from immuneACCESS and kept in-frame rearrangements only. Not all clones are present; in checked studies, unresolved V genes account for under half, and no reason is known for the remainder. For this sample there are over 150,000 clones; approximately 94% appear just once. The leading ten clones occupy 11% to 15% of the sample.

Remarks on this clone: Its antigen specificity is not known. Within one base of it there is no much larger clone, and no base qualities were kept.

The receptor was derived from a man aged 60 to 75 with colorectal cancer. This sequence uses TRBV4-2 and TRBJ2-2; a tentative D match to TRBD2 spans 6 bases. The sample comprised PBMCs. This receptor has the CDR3 CASSQEGRLRGTGELFF. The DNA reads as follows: TGTGCCAGCAGCCAAGAGGGGAGGCTACGGGGCACCGGGGAGCTGTTTTTT.